This passage covers 16 T cell receptor beta chains from one sample sequenced in a study of OX40 agonist ivuxolimab in advanced cancers. Library prep was done by the immunoSEQ multiplex PCR assay. TCRdb re-hosts the immuneACCESS table, in-frame sequences only. Its copies lack some clones; in the studies checked, an unresolved V gene accounts for under half of them, and the cause for the rest is not known. The sample table contains approximately 3,000 clones; only one count was recorded for around 70% of them. The ten largest clones capture about 23% of the sample. The source was CD4+ or CD8+ T cells sorted from blood, collected in a trial of the OX40 agonist ivuxolimab. These receptors were collected from an adult with an advanced solid tumor such as melanoma, head and neck, liver or kidney cancer.

CDR3 sequence: CATSLDRGPGGYTF. CDR3 nucleotides: TGTGCCACCAGCCTGGACAGGGGGCCAGGTGGCTACACCTTC. The chain employs TRBV15 and TRBJ1-2; TRBD1 matches 11 bases. This CDR3 has 14 residues. V gave up 5 bases and J gave up 7 bases; unmatched junction bases: 6. Per germline, CDR1 LNHNV and CDR2 YYDKDF (reference sequence).

This clone came up a few times. V gene TRBV2 combines with J gene TRBJ1-2, with D possibly TRBD1 on 6 matching bases. Germline CDR1 and CDR2: SNHLY and FYNNEI. The CDR3 loop spans 17 amino acids. V lost 1 base and J 6 bases, leaving 21 bases between the germline ends. The CDR3 region has the DNA TGTGCCAGCAGTGAAGACAGGGCAGGGGCCCTTATACATGGCTACACCTTC. Its translation: CASSEDRAGALIHGYTF.

The rearrangement links TRBV4-2 to TRBJ2-3, with 8 bases lining up with TRBD2. Germline V CDR1 and CDR2: LGHNA, YNFKEQ. The CDR3 loop spans 15 amino acids. The V gene end was trimmed by 7 bases and the J gene end by 6 bases; junction bases not matched to a gene: 12. DNA of the CDR3: TGTGCCAGCAACCCCGGGACTAGGACCTCCGATACGCAGTATTTT. This gives the protein CASNPGTRTSDTQYF.

This clone was seen more than once but under ten times. The chain uses TRBV4-1 and TRBJ1-2; 8 bases align to TRBD1. Germline CDR1 is MGHRA and CDR2 is YSYEKL. The CDR3 contains 15 residues. Trimming cost V 0 bases and J 4 bases; bases outside gene matches: 4. This chain's CDR3 is CASSQDQGAFYGYTF. CDR3 sequence (DNA): TGCGCCAGCAGCCAAGATCAGGGGGCTTTCTATGGCTACACCTTC.

A single count supports this clone. The chain joins TRBV28 to TRBJ2-5; D not certain. Per germline, CDR1 MDHEN and CDR2 SYDVKM. The CDR3 totals 15 residues. V was shortened by 2 bases and J by 4 bases, with 14 bases between the two germline ends. The CDR3 DNA sequence: TGTGCCAGCAGTTTAAAAGGGAACGGTGGAGAGACCCAGTACTTC. Translating it yields CASSLKGNGGETQYF.

The chain carries TRBV4-3 and TRBJ2-7, with 9 bases aligning to TRBD1. V was clipped by 0 bases and J by 3 bases; unmatched bases: 3. The CDR3 runs 15 residues. The V gene's germline CDR1 is LGHNA and CDR2 YSLEER. CDR3 sequence (DNA): TGCGCCAGCAGCCAAGAGTGGGACAGGGACTACGAGCAGTACTTC. It codes for CASSQEWDRDYEQYF.

The sample holds a few counts of this clone. The chain joins TRBV19 to TRBJ1-1; 9 nucleotides agree with TRBD1. There are 12 residues in the CDR3. The junction had 1 base not matched to a gene; V was cut back by 6 bases and J by 5 bases. CDR1 is LNHDA and CDR2 is SQIVND in the germline V gene (reference sequence). The DNA of the CDR3 is TGTGCCAGTAGCGACAGGGGGACTGAAGCTTTCTTT. This gives the protein CASSDRGTEAFF.

This chain joins TRBV19 and TRBJ2-7; no reliable D call. Looked up from germline, CDR1 is LNHDA and CDR2 is SQIVND (reference sequence). The CDR3 spans 13 residues. V was cut by 6 bases and J by 2 bases, with 11 bases left in between. The CDR3 region is CASSPSATYEQYF. The CDR3 DNA sequence: TGTGCCAGTAGCCCTTCCGCAACCTACGAGCAGTACTTC.

The V call is TRBV30, the J call TRBJ1-2, with unresolved D. The V end lost 0 bases, the J end lost 7 bases, and 6 bases lay between the germline ends. In germline, CDR1 is GTSNPN, CDR2 SVGIG (reference sequence). The CDR3 runs to 11 residues. CDR3 protein: CAWSVVIGYTF. The CDR3, as DNA: TGTGCCTGGAGTGTGGTAATTGGCTACACCTTC.

This chain connects TRBV19 to TRBJ2-7, with 8 bases that match TRBD1. CDR1 and CDR2 from the germline V gene are LNHDA and SQIVND (reference sequence). V dropped 7 bases and J dropped 2; count of bases not matched to a gene: 7. There are 14 residues in the CDR3. This CDR3 reads CASTVGQGAYEQYF. In DNA form, the CDR3 reads TGTGCCAGTACCGTTGGACAGGGCGCCTACGAGCAGTACTTC.

The V gene is TRBV19, the J gene TRBJ2-6, with D perhaps TRBD1 (5 bases). The CDR3 consists of 15 residues. Germline CDR1 reads LNHDA; CDR2 reads SQIVND (reference sequence). Trimming pared 7 bases from V and 0 bases from J, leaving 10 bases between. CDR3 region: CASTPTVSGANVLTF. The CDR3 DNA reads TGTGCCAGTACCCCGACAGTCTCTGGGGCCAACGTCCTGACTTTC.

The chain carries TRBV7-9 and TRBJ2-7; maybe TRBD1 (5 bases). The V end lost 5 bases, the J end lost 1 base, and 12 bases lay between the germline ends. The CDR3 loop spans 14 amino acids. Germline assignment: CDR1 SEHNR and CDR2 FQNEAQ (reference sequence). CDR3 region: CASSGITGSYEQYF. The CDR3 DNA sequence: TGTGCCAGCAGCGGAATCACAGGTTCCTACGAGCAGTACTTC. Combining the CDR3 with reference TRBV7-9 and TRBJ2-7 gives the whole variable domain DTGVSQNPRHKITKRGQNVTFRCDPISEHNRLYWYRQTLGQGPEFLTYFQNEAQLEKSRLLSDRFSAERPKGSFSTLEIQRTEQGDSAMYLCASSGITGSYEQYFGPGTRLTVT.

This clone is a singleton in its sample. V usage is TRBV4-3 and J usage is TRBJ2-2; D is uncertain. Trimming removed 0 bases at V and 2 bases at J, with 7 bases between. CDR3 length: 15 residues. Germline CDR1 is LGHNA and CDR2 is YSLEER. CDR3 sequence reads: CASSQEGANTGELFF. CDR3 bases: TGCGCCAGCAGCCAAGAAGGAGCCAACACCGGGGAGCTGTTTTTT.

The rearrangement joins TRBV28 to TRBJ1-5; D ambiguous. Trimming took off 4 bases at V and 4 bases at J, with 8 bases between the two ends. Per the germline V gene, CDR1 is MDHEN and CDR2 is SYDVKM. This CDR3 has 13 amino acids. The CDR3: CASSSAGNQPQHF. In nucleotides, the CDR3 is TGTGCCAGCAGTTCGGCGGGGAATCAGCCCCAGCATTTT.

The V gene is TRBV4-1, the J gene TRBJ2-2; 7 bases match TRBD1. CDR3 length: 17 amino acids. V trimming: 0 bases; J trimming: 7 bases; junction bases outside the gene matches: 11. CDR1 is MGHRA and CDR2 is YSYEKL in the germline V gene. This chain's CDR3 is CASSQDLRQGVSGELFF. In nucleotides, the CDR3 is TGCGCCAGCAGCCAAGATCTTCGACAGGGTGTTAGCGGGGAGCTGTTTTTT.

This clone has just one count. This chain uses TRBV27 with TRBJ1-1, with D perhaps matching TRBD1 (6 bases). Germline V gene data show CDR1 as MNHEY and CDR2 as SMNVEV (reference sequence). This CDR3 region has 15 residues. Deletions cut 4 bases from V and 4 bases from J, with 16 bases between. The CDR3 region is CASSWNGGRITEAFF. CDR3 in DNA: TGTGCCAGCAGTTGGAACGGGGGGCGCATCACTGAAGCTTTCTTT.